This T cell receptor beta chain was retrieved from a study of shared clonotypes between healthy human individuals. The study's findings and limits: In several donors, around 4.5% of naive CD4 clonotypes appeared in common.

Of note for this clone: Its antigen is currently unknown.

Deletions cut 5 bases from V and 1 base from J, with 12 bases between. The CDR3 is made up of 15 amino acids. Looked up from germline, CDR1 is MDHEN and CDR2 is SYDVKM. DNA at 150 to 200 ng, around 30,000 T cell genomes, went into sorted-subset replicate PCRs. The method was immunoSEQ multiplex PCR; TCRdb's version includes in-frame clones alone and lacks a portion of them. The repertoire holds more than 1 million clones, with approximately 78% as singletons. Sequenced: memory CD4+ T cells from PBMCs. Regarding subset: CD45RA-negative fraction. V usage is TRBV28 and J usage is TRBJ1-5; D may be TRBD1 (5 bases). The receptor's source is a man younger than 30 in good health. Some clones in this sample may be carry-over from other donors' samples. In nucleotides, the CDR3 is TGTGCCAGCAGTGGCGGGGGGTGGAGCAATCAGCCCCAGCATTTT. Encoded protein: CASSGGGWSNQPQHF.